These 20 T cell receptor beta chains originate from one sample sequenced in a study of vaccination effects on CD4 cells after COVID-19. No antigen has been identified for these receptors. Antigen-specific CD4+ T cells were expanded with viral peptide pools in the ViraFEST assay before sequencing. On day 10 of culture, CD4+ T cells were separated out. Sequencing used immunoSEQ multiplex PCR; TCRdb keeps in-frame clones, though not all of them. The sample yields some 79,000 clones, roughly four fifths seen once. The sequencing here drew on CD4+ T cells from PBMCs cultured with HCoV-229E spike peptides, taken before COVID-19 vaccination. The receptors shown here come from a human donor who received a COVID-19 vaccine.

CDR3 amino acids: CASSKGGLAGGKPSTDTQYF. DNA for the CDR3: TGTGCCAGCAGCAAAGGGGGACTAGCGGGGGGTAAACCTAGCACAGATACGCAGTATTTT. V usage is TRBV21-1 and J usage is TRBJ2-3; TRBD2 is the table's D call and was not checked against the DNA. TRBV21-1 constitutes a pseudogene. The CDR3 covers 20 residues.

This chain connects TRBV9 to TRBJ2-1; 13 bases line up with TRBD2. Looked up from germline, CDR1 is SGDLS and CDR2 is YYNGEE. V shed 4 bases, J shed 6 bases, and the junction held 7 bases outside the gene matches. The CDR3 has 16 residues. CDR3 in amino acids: CASSPWTSGGPNEQFF. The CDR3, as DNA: TGTGCCAGCAGCCCCTGGACTAGCGGGGGCCCCAATGAGCAGTTCTTC.

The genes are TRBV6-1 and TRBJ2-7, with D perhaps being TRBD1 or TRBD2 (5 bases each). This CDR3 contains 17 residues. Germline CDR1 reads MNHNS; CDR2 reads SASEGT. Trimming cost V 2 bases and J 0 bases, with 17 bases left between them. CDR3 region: CASSEWEGDQSSYEQYV. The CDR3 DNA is TGTGCCAGCAGTGAATGGGAAGGGGACCAAAGCTCCTACGAGCAGTACGTC.

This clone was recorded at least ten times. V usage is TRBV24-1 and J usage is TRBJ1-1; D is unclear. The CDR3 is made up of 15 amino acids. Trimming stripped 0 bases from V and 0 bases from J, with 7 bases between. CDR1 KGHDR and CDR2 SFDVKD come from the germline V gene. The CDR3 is CATSDLGRMNTEAFF. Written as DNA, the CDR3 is TGTGCCACCAGTGATTTGGGCCGGATGAACACTGAAGCTTTCTTT.

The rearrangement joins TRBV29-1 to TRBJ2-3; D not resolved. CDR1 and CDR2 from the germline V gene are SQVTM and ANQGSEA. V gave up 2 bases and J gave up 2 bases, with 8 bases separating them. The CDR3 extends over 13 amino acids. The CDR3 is CSVEPRITDTQYF. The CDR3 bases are TGCAGCGTTGAACCACGAATCACAGATACGCAGTATTTT.

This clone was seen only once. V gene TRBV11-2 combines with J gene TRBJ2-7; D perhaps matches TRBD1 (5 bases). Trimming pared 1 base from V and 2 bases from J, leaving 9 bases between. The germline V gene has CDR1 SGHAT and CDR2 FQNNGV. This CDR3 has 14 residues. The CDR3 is CASSLAQATYEQYV. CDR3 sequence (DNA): TGTGCCAGCAGCTTAGCACAGGCGACCTACGAGCAGTACGTC.

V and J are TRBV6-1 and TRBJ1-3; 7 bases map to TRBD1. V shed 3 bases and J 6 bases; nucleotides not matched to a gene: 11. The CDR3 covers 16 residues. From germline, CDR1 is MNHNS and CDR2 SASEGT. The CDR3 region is CASSDLYRGKENTIYF. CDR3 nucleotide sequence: TGTGCCAGCAGTGACCTGTACAGGGGTAAAGAAAACACCATATATTTT.

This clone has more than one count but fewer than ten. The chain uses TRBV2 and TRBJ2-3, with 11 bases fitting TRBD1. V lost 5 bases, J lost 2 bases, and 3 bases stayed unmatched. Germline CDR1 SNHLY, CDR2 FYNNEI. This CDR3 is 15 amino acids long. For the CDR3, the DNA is TGTGCCAGCAGTAGGGACAGGGGGAACACAGATACGCAGTATTTT. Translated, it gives CASSRDRGNTDTQYF.

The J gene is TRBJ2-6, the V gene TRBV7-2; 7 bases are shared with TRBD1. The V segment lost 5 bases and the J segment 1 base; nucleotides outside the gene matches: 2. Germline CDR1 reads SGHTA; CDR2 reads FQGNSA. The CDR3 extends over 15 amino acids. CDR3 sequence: CASSLDRSGANVLTF. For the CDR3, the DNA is TGTGCCAGCAGCCTGGACAGGTCTGGGGCCAACGTCCTGACTTTC. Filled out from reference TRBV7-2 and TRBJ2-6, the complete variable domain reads GAGVSQSPSNKVTEKGKDVELRCDPISGHTALYWYRQSLGQGLEFLIYFQGNSAPDKSGLPSDRFSAERTGGSVSTLTIQRTQQEDSAVYLCASSLDRSGANVLTFGAGSRLTVL.

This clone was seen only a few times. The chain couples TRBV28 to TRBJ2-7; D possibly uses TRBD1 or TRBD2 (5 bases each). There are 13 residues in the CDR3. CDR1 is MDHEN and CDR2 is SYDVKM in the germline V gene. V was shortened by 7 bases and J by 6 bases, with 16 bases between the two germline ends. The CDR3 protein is CASNRSGGGEQYV. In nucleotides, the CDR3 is TGTGCCAGCAATAGATCCGGTGGGGGCGAGCAGTACGTC.

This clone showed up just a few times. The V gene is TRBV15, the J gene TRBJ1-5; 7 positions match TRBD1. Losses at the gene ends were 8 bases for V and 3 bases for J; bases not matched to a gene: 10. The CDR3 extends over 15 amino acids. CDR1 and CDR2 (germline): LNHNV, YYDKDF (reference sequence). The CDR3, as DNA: TGTGCCACCCGACAGGGTAGGCTGGACAATCAGCCCCAGCATTTT. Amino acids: CATRQGRLDNQPQHF.

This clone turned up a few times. CDR3 loop: CASSHLTGRPEGYNEQFF. The CDR3 DNA follows: TGCGCCAGCAGCCACCTGACCGGGAGGCCGGAGGGCTACAATGAGCAGTTCTTC. J is TRBJ2-1 and V is TRBV4-1; 7 nucleotides align to TRBD2. The V gene's germline CDR1 is MGHRA and CDR2 YSYEKL. Losses at the gene ends were 3 bases for V and 3 bases for J; bases not matched to a gene: 14. The CDR3 extends over 18 amino acids.

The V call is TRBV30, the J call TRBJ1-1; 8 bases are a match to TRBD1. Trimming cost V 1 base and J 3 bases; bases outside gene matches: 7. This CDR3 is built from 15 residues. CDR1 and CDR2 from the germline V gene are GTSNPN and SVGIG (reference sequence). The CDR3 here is CAWSGRTGQDTEAFF. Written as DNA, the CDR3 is TGTGCCTGGAGTGGGCGGACAGGGCAAGACACTGAAGCTTTCTTT. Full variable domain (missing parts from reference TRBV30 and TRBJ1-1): SQTIHQWPATLVQPVGSPLSLECTVEGTSNPNLYWYRQAAGRGLQLLFYSVGIGQISSEVPQNLSASRPQDRQFILSSKKLLLSDSGFYLCAWSGRTGQDTEAFFGQGTRLTVV.

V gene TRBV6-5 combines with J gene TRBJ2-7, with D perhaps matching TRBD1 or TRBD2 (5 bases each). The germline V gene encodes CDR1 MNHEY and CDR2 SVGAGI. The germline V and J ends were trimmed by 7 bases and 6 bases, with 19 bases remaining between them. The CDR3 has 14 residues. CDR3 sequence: CASTWGKGPGEQYV. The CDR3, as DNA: TGTGCCAGCACCTGGGGGAAGGGGCCTGGCGAGCAGTACGTC.

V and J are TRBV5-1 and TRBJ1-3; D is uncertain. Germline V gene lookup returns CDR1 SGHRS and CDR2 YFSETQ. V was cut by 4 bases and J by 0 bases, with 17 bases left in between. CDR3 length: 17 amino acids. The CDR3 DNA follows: TGCGCCAGCAGCGAAGCCGAAGGACTGGTCTCTGGAAACACCATATATTTT. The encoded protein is CASSEAEGLVSGNTIYF.

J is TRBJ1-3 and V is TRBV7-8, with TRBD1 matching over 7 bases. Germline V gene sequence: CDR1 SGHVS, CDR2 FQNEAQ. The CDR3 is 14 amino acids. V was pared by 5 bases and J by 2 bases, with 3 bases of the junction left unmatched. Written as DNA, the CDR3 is TGTGCCAGCAGCCCTACAGGGGCTGGAAACACCATATATTTT. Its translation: CASSPTGAGNTIYF. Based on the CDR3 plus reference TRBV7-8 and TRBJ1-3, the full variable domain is GAGVSQSPRYKVAKRGQDVALRCDPISGHVSLFWYQQALGQGPEFLTYFQNEAQLDKSGLPSDRFFAERPEGSVSTLKIQRTQQEDSAVYLCASSPTGAGNTIYFGEGSWLTVV.

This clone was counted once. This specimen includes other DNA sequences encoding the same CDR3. Written as DNA, the CDR3 is TGTGCCAGCAGCGTAGGGAGCAATCAGCCCCAGCATTTT. Translation: CASSVGSNQPQHF. The rearrangement joins TRBV9 to TRBJ1-5; D not certain. This CDR3 has 13 residues. Trimming shortened V by 0 bases and J by 1 base, and 2 bases separated the two germline ends. CDR1 SGDLS and CDR2 YYNGEE come from the germline V gene.

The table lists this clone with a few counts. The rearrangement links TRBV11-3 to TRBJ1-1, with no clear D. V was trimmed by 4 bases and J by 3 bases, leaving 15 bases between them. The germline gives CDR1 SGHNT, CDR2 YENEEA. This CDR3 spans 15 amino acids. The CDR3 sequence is CASSSGREYDTEAFF. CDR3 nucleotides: TGTGCCAGCAGCTCAGGACGGGAATATGACACTGAAGCTTTCTTT.

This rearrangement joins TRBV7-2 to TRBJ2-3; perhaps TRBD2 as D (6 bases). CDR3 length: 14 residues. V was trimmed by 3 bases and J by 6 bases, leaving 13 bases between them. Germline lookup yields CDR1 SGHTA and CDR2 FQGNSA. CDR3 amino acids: CASSFKWGDDTQYF. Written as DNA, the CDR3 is TGTGCCAGCAGCTTTAAGTGGGGGGACGATACGCAGTATTTT.

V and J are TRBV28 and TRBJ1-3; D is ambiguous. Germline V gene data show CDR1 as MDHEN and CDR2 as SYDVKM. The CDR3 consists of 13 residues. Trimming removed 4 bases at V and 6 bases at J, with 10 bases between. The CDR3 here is CASSSSSLNTIYF. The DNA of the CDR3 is TGTGCCAGCAGTTCCTCTTCTTTAAACACCATATATTTT.